This T cell receptor (beta chain) stems from a study of blood T cell repertoires in COVID-19. The overall study: Nucleic acid was either cDNA or gDNA, and it came from T cells, B-cell-depleted T cells, or PBMCs.

In the authors' methods: Quantification of nucleated cells was approximated via reference gene primer amplification. Assay: immunoSEQ multiplex PCR; the TCRdb copy retains only in-frame clones and omits some. V and J calls and clone size are those listed in that table; D and trimming were worked out from the DNA. The table shows roughly 50,000 clones, with about 90% occurring only once. This TCR came from a human donor with active COVID-19. The donor label of this sample is uncertain. Sequenced sample: peripheral blood.

Here the CDR3 reads CASSQDRGPGNTIYF. The CDR3, as DNA: TGCGCCAGCAGCCAAGACAGGGGTCCAGGAAACACCATATATTTT. The rearrangement joins TRBV4-1 to TRBJ1-3, with D perhaps TRBD1 (6 bases). V shed 0 bases and J shed 4 bases, with 10 bases lying between them. Germline V gives CDR1 MGHRA, CDR2 YSYEKL. The CDR3 is 15 amino acids.